One sample yielded the 20 T cell receptor beta chains listed below, sequenced in a study of OX40 agonist ivuxolimab in advanced cancers. TCRdb's table, derived via immunoSEQ multiplex PCR, lists solely in-frame clones and lacks some. The sample shows about 31,000 clones, 90% to 95% of them seen only once. The sequences come from CD4+ or CD8+ T cells sorted from blood, collected in a trial of the OX40 agonist ivuxolimab. The receptors here all came from an adult with an advanced solid tumor such as melanoma, head and neck, liver or kidney cancer.

The chain joins TRBV15 to TRBJ2-7, with 7 bases aligning to TRBD1. The V segment lost 0 bases and the J segment 3 bases; nucleotides outside the gene matches: 8. CDR3 size: 16 residues. CDR1 is LNHNV, CDR2 YYDKDF, per germline (reference sequence). The CDR3 is CATSRDSGQSVYEQYF. CDR3 nucleotides: TGTGCCACCAGCAGAGATTCGGGACAGTCTGTCTACGAGCAGTACTTC.

The chain uses TRBV27 and TRBJ2-1; D gene ambiguous. V shed 2 bases and J shed 2 bases, with 16 bases lying between them. The CDR3 is 17 amino acids. CDR1 is MNHEY, CDR2 SMNVEV, per germline (reference sequence). CDR3 in amino acids: CASSLLGRTATYNEQFF. The CDR3 bases are TGTGCCAGCAGTTTACTAGGACGGACCGCTACCTACAATGAGCAGTTCTTC.

This chain joins TRBV7-6 and TRBJ2-7, with D possibly matching TRBD1 (8 bases). Trimming cost V 5 bases and J 10 bases, with 24 bases left between them. From germline, CDR1 is SGHVS and CDR2 FNYEAQ. The CDR3 covers 15 residues. This CDR3 reads CASSRLGGTGSNQYF. In nucleotides, the CDR3 is TGTGCCAGCAGCCGCCTGGGGGGGACAGGTTCCAATCAGTACTTC.

This clone was picked up one time. The CDR3 nucleotides are TGCAGCGTTGGAGGGGGAGTCGGGACCACTGAAGCTTTCTTT. The encoded protein is CSVGGGVGTTEAFF. This chain uses TRBV29-1 with TRBJ1-1, with a tentative D call TRBD1 (6 bases). This CDR3 is built from 14 residues. Germline CDR1 SQVTM, CDR2 ANQGSEA. The V and J ends lost 4 bases and 4 bases respectively, with 16 bases between them.

The rearrangement uses TRBV9 and TRBJ1-1; TRBD1 aligns across 7 bases. The CDR3 has 16 amino acids. V shed 2 bases, J shed 0 bases, and the junction held 7 bases outside the gene matches. Germline V gene lookup returns CDR1 SGDLS and CDR2 YYNGEE. The CDR3 protein is CASSVGRGQVNTEAFF. DNA for the CDR3: TGTGCCAGCAGCGTCGGGAGGGGGCAAGTGAACACTGAAGCTTTCTTT.

The V call is TRBV28, the J call TRBJ1-2, with 7 bases identical to TRBD1. The CDR3 spans 16 residues. From germline, CDR1 is MDHEN and CDR2 SYDVKM. J gave up 5 bases and V 3 bases, and 12 bases lay outside the gene matches. The CDR3 nucleotides are TGTGCCAGCAGTTTCCAGACAGGGTTTAATCCTTATGGCTACACCTTC. Translating it yields CASSFQTGFNPYGYTF.

This chain connects TRBV30 to TRBJ1-2; D is undetermined. Germline CDR1 GTSNPN, CDR2 SVGIG (reference sequence). V was clipped by 0 bases and J by 3 bases, with 14 bases between them. The CDR3 consists of 15 residues. This chain's CDR3 is CAWSVLGNTHYGYTF. The CDR3 region has the DNA TGTGCCTGGAGTGTACTAGGTAACACCCACTATGGCTACACCTTC.

V usage is TRBV28 and J usage is TRBJ2-5; D may be TRBD2 (5 bases). This CDR3 is built from 14 residues. The V end was cut by 2 bases, the J end by 10 bases, with 17 bases between. The germline V gene has CDR1 MDHEN and CDR2 SYDVKM. CDR3 bases: TGTGCCAGCAGTTTAGAGTCGGCTCCCGAGGGCCAGTACTTC. This sequence encodes CASSLESAPEGQYF.

CDR3 protein: CASSEEGSLIYSYNEQFF. CDR3 nucleotide sequence: TGTGCCAGCAGTGAAGAGGGGTCCCTGATTTATTCCTACAATGAGCAGTTCTTC. The chain couples TRBV6-1 to TRBJ2-1; tentative D call: TRBD1 (5 bases). Germline CDR1 reads MNHNS; CDR2 reads SASEGT. V was cut by 1 base and J by 1 base, with 17 bases left in between. The CDR3 has 18 amino acids.

The count of this clone is one. DNA for the CDR3: TGTGCCAGCAGTTTAGCAGGGTACTCTGAAGCTTTCTTT. This gives the protein CASSLAGYSEAFF. This chain links TRBV28 with TRBJ1-1, with D tentatively TRBD1 (5 bases). V gave up 2 bases and J gave up 6 bases, with 10 bases separating them. The CDR3 extends over 13 amino acids. CDR1 MDHEN and CDR2 SYDVKM come from the germline V gene.

The table lists this clone with a few counts. For the CDR3, the DNA is TGCGCCAGCAGCCAGGATTCCTCCTCAACTAATGAAAAACTGTTTTTT. Amino acid sequence: CASSQDSSSTNEKLFF. J is TRBJ1-4 and V is TRBV4-3, with D unresolved. This CDR3 has 16 residues. V was pared by 3 bases and J by 0 bases, with 11 bases between. The germline V gene encodes CDR1 LGHNA and CDR2 YSLEER.

The chain employs TRBV5-1 and TRBJ2-2; D gene ambiguous. Germline V gene data show CDR1 as SGHRS and CDR2 as YFSETQ. The V end was cut by 7 bases, the J end by 5 bases, with 15 bases between. This CDR3 has 14 amino acids. The chain's CDR3 is CASAIWPQTGELFF. The CDR3 DNA reads as TGCGCCAGCGCAATTTGGCCACAAACCGGGGAGCTGTTTTTT. Full variable domain (remainder filled in from reference TRBV5-1 and TRBJ2-2): KAGVTQTPRYLIKTRGQQVTLSCSPISGHRSVSWYQQTPGQGLQFLFEYFSETQRNKGNFPGRFSGRQFSNSRSEMNVSTLELGDSALYLCASAIWPQTGELFFGEGSRLTVL.

The genes are TRBV9 and TRBJ1-5, with 8 bases matching TRBD1. V lost 0 bases, J lost 6 bases, and 2 bases stayed unmatched. From germline, CDR1 is SGDLS and CDR2 YYNGEE. The CDR3 runs 14 residues. Written as DNA, the CDR3 is TGTGCCAGCAGCGTAGGGACAGGGACTCAGCCCCAGCATTTT. It codes for CASSVGTGTQPQHF.

The V and J genes are TRBV6-1 and TRBJ1-3; D is uncertain. Deletions cut 3 bases from V and 2 bases from J, with 8 bases between. The germline CDR1 and CDR2 sequences are MNHNS and SASEGT. This CDR3 spans 14 amino acids. The CDR3 sequence is CASSELGAGNTIYF. CDR3 nucleotide sequence: TGTGCCAGCAGTGAGCTCGGCGCTGGAAACACCATATATTTT.

The J gene is TRBJ2-1, the V gene TRBV5-1; TRBD2 might be the D (6 bases). This CDR3 has 15 amino acids. Looked up from germline, CDR1 is SGHRS and CDR2 is YFSETQ. Trimming took 4 bases from V and 3 from J, leaving 14 bases between them. The CDR3 DNA follows: TGCGCCAGCAGCCTCGGGGGACGGCACTACAATGAGCAGTTCTTC. The encoded protein is CASSLGGRHYNEQFF.

The chain links TRBV4-1 to TRBJ1-1; the D is unclear. Trimming left V 1 base short and J 2 bases short, with 11 bases between. CDR1 and CDR2 from the germline V gene are MGHRA and YSYEKL. CDR3 size: 15 residues. CDR3 DNA: TGCGCCAGCAGCCAAGGTGGCCGTAGCAACACTGAAGCTTTCTTT. It is translated as CASSQGGRSNTEAFF.

The CDR3 here is CASSQWGTGTYNEQFF. The CDR3 nucleotides read TGTGCCAGCAGCCAGTGGGGGACAGGGACCTACAATGAGCAGTTCTTC. The rearrangement uses TRBV11-1 and TRBJ2-1; 9 nucleotides line up with TRBD1. The germline V gene encodes CDR1 SGHAT and CDR2 FQDESV (reference sequence). This CDR3 region has 16 residues. V trimming: 5 bases; J trimming: 2 bases; junction bases outside the gene matches: 7.

The chain uses TRBV6-5 and TRBJ1-6; D unclear. The CDR3 covers 13 residues. Per germline, CDR1 MNHEY and CDR2 SVGAGI. Trimming pared 6 bases from V and 8 bases from J, leaving 11 bases between. In nucleotides, the CDR3 is TGTGCCAGCAGCTCCCTGGGCGATTCACCCCTCCACTTT. Protein: CASSSLGDSPLHF.

Comment on this clone: The same CDR3 can be traced to other DNA sequences in this sample. The V and J genes are TRBV19 and TRBJ1-1; the D is unclear. The CDR3 sequence is 13 residues long. V shed 1 base and J shed 0 bases, with 3 bases lying between them. CDR1 is LNHDA and CDR2 is SQIVND in the germline V gene (reference sequence). For the CDR3, the DNA is TGTGCCAGTAGTATAGGTATGAACACTGAAGCTTTCTTT. Encoded protein: CASSIGMNTEAFF.

The chain links TRBV5-6 to TRBJ2-7; maybe TRBD2 (5 bases). Germline lookup yields CDR1 SGHDT and CDR2 YYEEEE. The V end was cut by 4 bases, the J end by 3 bases, with 8 bases between. The CDR3 spans 12 residues. CDR3 DNA sequence: TGTGCCAGCAGCCTCCGGGGCTACGAGCAGTACTTC. Translated: CASSLRGYEQYF.